This T cell receptor beta chain was identified in a study of T cell repertoires in cytomegalovirus infection. Study outcomes and limitations: Identification of carriers of CMV plus the relevant HLA was performed using cumulative public TCR beta family frequency.

TCRdb re-called the reads through MiXCR, storing one row per CDR3 protein. This table has fewer than 1,000,000 distinct CDR3 sequences, roughly 30% appearing once. The CDR3 covers 16 residues. The J segment lost 0 bases and the V segment lost 1 base, leaving 3 bases of the junction unmatched. Germline-derived CDR1 and CDR2 are SGHVS and FQNEAQ. This clonotype was recorded at least ten times. What it binds is unknown. V and J are TRBV7-8 and TRBJ2-1; 7 nucleotides agree with TRBD2. This specimen consisted of cultured CD8+ T cells from PBMCs, obtained from culture after CMV antigen stimulation. The receptor was isolated from a human donor in good health (CMV status not recorded). Some clones in this sample may be carry-over from other donors' samples. The CDR3 sequence: CASSLGGGGSYNEQFF. CDR3 bases: TGTGCCAGCAGCTTAGGCGGGGGAGGCTCCTACAATGAGCAGTTCTTC.